This TCR beta chain was captured by sequencing in a study of T cell responses to AZD1222 COVID-19 vaccine. Points from the study as a whole: Spike-specific TCR breadth and depth went up after people got two AZD1222 doses.

Pooled together were second doses at about 4 or about 12 weeks. The CDR3 is made up of 14 amino acids. CDR1 and CDR2 (germline): ENHRY, SYGVKD. V gave up 6 bases and J gave up 2 bases, with 10 bases separating them. As to this clone: What it binds is unknown.

TCRdb's copy holds only in-frame clones and misses some; the assay was immunoSEQ multiplex PCR. The sample has 150,000 to 200,000 clones; 85% to 95% are singletons. The material was peripheral blood, obtained 28 days after the second AZD1222 dose. J is TRBJ2-2 and V is TRBV10-3; a weak D match, TRBD2 (6 bases). This receptor was taken from an adult who received the AZD1222 COVID-19 vaccine. CDR3 nucleotides: TGTGCCATCAGGAGGCGGGATAACACCGGGGAGCTGTTTTTT. It yields the protein CAIRRRDNTGELFF.